These T cell receptor beta chains were read from a single sample in a study of blood T cell repertoires in COVID-19. Sequenced by immunoSEQ multiplex PCR; TCRdb stores in-frame clones only, minus some. The table includes some 270,000 clones, roughly 88% detected once. The specimen sequenced was peripheral blood. The source of these receptors is a woman aged 70 to 79 with acute or convalescent COVID-19. Each CDR3 is given with its conserved first and last residue. A D gene is named only where the DNA matches it firmly. A clone size is listed for some rows: how often the clone was seen (once, few, many), or a class if it is expanded.

-,TRBV7-3,few,TRBJ2-5,TGTGCCAGCAGCTTCGGGGGTGAGACCCAGTACTTC,CASSFGGETQYF
TRBD1,TRBV3-1/TRBV3-2,-,TRBJ1-4,TGTGCCAGCAGCCCCCGGACAGGGGATGGAAAACTGTTTTTT,CASSPRTGDGKLFF
-,TRBV2,-,TRBJ1-4,TGTGCCAGCAACGGGGAACAGGGAACCGAAAAACTGTTTTTT,CASNGEQGTEKLFF
-,TRBV11-2,-,TRBJ2-7,TGTGCCAGCAGCCCAGCGGCGTACGAGCAGTACTTC,CASSPAAYEQYF
-,TRBV20-1,-,TRBJ1-1,TGCAGTGCCAGCCGGGGATCTGAAGCTTTCTTT,CSASRGSEAFF
-,TRBV12-3/TRBV12-4,-,TRBJ1-4,TGTGCCAGCAGTAGGACAGCAAATGAAAAACTGTTTTTT,CASSRTANEKLFF
TRBD1,TRBV10-3,-,TRBJ1-1,TGTGCCATCAGAGGACAGGGGAGGACTGAAGCTTTCTTT,CAIRGQGRTEAFF
-,TRBV28,-,TRBJ1-2,TGTGCCAGCAGTTTATCGACAGGTCGGGGCTACACCTTC,CASSLSTGRGYTF
-,TRBV10-3,-,TRBJ1-4,TGTGCCATCAGTGAATCAGGAACTAATGAAAAACTGTTTTTT,CAISESGTNEKLFF
-,TRBV5-1,-,TRBJ1-1,TGCGCCAGCAGCTTGTATCTGAACACTGAAGCTTTCTTT,CASSLYLNTEAFF
TRBD1,TRBV14,-,TRBJ1-2,TGTGCCAGCAGCCCCGGACAGGGATATGGCTACACCTTC,CASSPGQGYGYTF
TRBD2,TRBV6-2/TRBV6-3,-,TRBJ2-1,TGTGCCAGCAGCGGGGGGAATGAGCAGTTCTTC,CASSGGNEQFF
TRBD1,TRBV2,-,TRBJ1-5,TGTGCCAGCGCCGGGGACAGGGGGCTACAGCCCCAGCATTTT,CASAGDRGLQPQHF
-,TRBV5-4,-,TRBJ1-4,TGTGCCAGCAGCTTGAGGGGTTCGAACTCCAAACTGTTTTTT,CASSLRGSNSKLFF
-,TRBV3-1/TRBV3-2,-,TRBJ1-1,TGTGCCAGCAGCCAAGATCAGAACACTGAAGCTTTCTTT,CASSQDQNTEAFF
TRBD2,TRBV2,-,TRBJ2-1,TGTGCCAGCGGCCGAGCGGGGGTGCACAATGAGCAGTTCTTC,CASGRAGVHNEQFF
-,TRBV30,-,TRBJ2-1,TGTGCCTGGAGTTGGGGGGGCGCTGGCGATGAGCAGTTCTTC,CAWSWGGAGDEQFF
TRBD1,TRBV28,-,TRBJ2-7,TGTGCCAGCAGAGACCGACAGGGGGGTAGCTCCTACGAGCAGTACTTC,CASRDRQGGSSYEQYF
-,TRBV4-1,-,TRBJ1-6,TGCGCCAGCAGCCAACCGAGGGACTCGGTGAGCTCCTATAATTCACCCCTCCACTTT,CASSQPRDSVSSYNSPLHF
-,TRBV7-9,-,TRBJ1-1,TGTGCCAGCAGCTTGCGGGGTGGGGGGAACACTGAAGCTTTCTTT,CASSLRGGGNTEAFF
-,TRBV19,-,TRBJ1-5,TGTGCCAGTAGTATAGAGGGGAGGGCTCAAGGGCAGCCCCAGCATTTT,CASSIEGRAQGQPQHF
TRBD1,TRBV2,-,TRBJ1-3,TGTGCCAGCAGCGCCGGGACAGGGAGAGGAAACACCATATATTTT,CASSAGTGRGNTIYF
TRBD1,TRBV18,-,TRBJ1-4,TGTGCCAGCTCACCACAATTGACAGGGACTAATGAAAAACTGTTTTTT,CASSPQLTGTNEKLFF
TRBD2,TRBV5-4,-,TRBJ2-1,TGTGCCAGCACCGGACGAGGGACTACCTACAATGAGCAGTTCTTC,CASTGRGTTYNEQFF
-,TRBV2,few,TRBJ2-2,TGTGCCAGCAGTGACTTGGGCTTTCCGAACACCGGGGAGCTGTTTTTT,CASSDLGFPNTGELFF
-,TRBV24-1,-,TRBJ1-2,TGTGCCACCAGTGATTCGGGGGGTTATAGGGGCTACACCTTC,CATSDSGGYRGYTF
-,TRBV4-1,once,TRBJ2-1,TGCGCCAGCAGCCAAGGGACTTCACTAGCACTTGAGCAGTTCTTC,CASSQGTSLALEQFF